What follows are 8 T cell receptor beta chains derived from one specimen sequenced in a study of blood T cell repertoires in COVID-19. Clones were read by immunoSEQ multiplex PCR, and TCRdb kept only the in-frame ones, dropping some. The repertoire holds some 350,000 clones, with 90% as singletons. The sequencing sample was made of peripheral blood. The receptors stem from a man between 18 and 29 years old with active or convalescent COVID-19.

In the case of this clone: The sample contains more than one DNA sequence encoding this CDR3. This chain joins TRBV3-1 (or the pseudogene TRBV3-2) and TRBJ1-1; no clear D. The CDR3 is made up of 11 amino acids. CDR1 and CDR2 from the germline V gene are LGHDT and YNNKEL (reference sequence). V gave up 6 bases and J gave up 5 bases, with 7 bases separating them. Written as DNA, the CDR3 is TGTGCCAGCAGTCGAGAGACTGAAGCTTTCTTT. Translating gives CASSRETEAFF.

For the CDR3, the DNA is TGTGCCAGCAGTCGACAGGGGAACGAAAAACTGTTTTTT. Translated: CASSRQGNEKLFF. This chain uses TRBV3-1 (or the pseudogene TRBV3-2) with TRBJ1-4, with TRBD1 matching over 8 bases. There are 13 residues in the CDR3. Germline V CDR1 and CDR2: LGHDT, YNNKEL (reference sequence). V was pared by 6 bases and J by 8 bases, with 5 bases of the junction left unmatched.

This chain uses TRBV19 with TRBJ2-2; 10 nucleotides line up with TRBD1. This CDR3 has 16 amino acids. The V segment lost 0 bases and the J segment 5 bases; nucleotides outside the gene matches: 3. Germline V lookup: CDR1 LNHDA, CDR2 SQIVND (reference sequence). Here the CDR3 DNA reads TGTGCCAGTAGTATAGATCGGACAGGGGGGACCGGGGAGCTGTTTTTT. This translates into CASSIDRTGGTGELFF.

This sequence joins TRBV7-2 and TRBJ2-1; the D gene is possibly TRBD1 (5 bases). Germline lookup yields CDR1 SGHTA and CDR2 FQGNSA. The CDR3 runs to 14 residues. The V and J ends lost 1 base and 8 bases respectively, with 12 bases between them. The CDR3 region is CASSLDRFGDEQFF. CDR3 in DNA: TGTGCCAGCAGCTTAGACAGGTTCGGCGATGAGCAGTTCTTC.

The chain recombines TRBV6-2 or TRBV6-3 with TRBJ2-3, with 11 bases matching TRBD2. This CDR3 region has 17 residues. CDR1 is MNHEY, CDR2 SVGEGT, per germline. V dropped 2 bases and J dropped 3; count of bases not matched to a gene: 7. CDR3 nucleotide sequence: TGTGCCAGCAGTTACAGCCGACTAGCGGGATGGACAGATACGCAGTATTTT. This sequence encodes CASSYSRLAGWTDTQYF.

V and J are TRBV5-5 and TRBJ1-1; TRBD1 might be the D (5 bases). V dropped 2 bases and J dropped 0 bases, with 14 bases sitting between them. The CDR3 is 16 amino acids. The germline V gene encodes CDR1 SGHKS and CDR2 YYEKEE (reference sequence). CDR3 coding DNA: TGTGCCAGCAGCTTCGGGAGGGGCATTATGAACACTGAAGCTTTCTTT. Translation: CASSFGRGIMNTEAFF. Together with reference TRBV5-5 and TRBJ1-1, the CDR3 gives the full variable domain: DAGVTQSPTHLIKTRGQQVTLRCSPISGHKSVSWYQQVLGQGPQFIFQYYEKEERGRGNFPDRFSARQFPNYSSELNVNALLLGDSALYLCASSFGRGIMNTEAFFGQGTRLTVV.

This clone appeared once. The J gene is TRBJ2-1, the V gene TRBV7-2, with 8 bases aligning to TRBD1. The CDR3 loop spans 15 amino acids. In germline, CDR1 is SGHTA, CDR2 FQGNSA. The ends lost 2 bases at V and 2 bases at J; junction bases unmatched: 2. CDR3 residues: CASSLQGATYNEQFF. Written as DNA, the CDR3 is TGTGCCAGCAGCTTACAGGGGGCGACCTACAATGAGCAGTTCTTC.

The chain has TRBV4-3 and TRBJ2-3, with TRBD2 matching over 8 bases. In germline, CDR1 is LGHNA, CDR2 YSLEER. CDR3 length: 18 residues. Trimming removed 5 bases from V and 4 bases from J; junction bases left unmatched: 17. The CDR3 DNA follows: TGCGCCAGCAGCTATGGAGGGACGGGGGGGGTGTTGGCAGATACGCAGTATTTT. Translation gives CASSYGGTGGVLADTQYF.